This T cell receptor (beta chain) was captured by sequencing in a study of T cell repertoires in cytomegalovirus infection. Study at large: Through public TCR beta signatures, both CMV infection and matching HLA type were indicated. Whole-study results and caveats: CMV-specific TCR beta clonotypes restricted by HLA-C were the ones dominating the ex vivo response. Totalled public TCR beta family frequency picked out people who carried CMV plus the relevant HLA.

Unmatched junction bases numbered 16, after V lost 6 bases and J lost 11 bases. CDR3 length: 14 residues. Germline V gene data show CDR1 as DFQATT and CDR2 as SNEGSKA (reference sequence). Each CDR3 protein gets one entry after TCRdb re-called the reads with MiXCR. The sample has hundreds of thousands of distinct CDR3 sequences, 15% to 20% seen once; the top ten hold 8.7%. Of note for this clonotype: Its specificity is unknown.

The material sequenced was PBMCs. The TCR comes from a human donor in good health (CMV status not recorded). Some clones in this sample may be carry-over from other donors' samples. The chain joins TRBV20-1 to TRBJ1-1, with 9 bases fitting TRBD1. The CDR3 region has the DNA TGCAGTGCCGTAAGCAGCCGGGACAGGGTATGGGCTTTCTTT. Protein product: CSAVSSRDRVWAFF.